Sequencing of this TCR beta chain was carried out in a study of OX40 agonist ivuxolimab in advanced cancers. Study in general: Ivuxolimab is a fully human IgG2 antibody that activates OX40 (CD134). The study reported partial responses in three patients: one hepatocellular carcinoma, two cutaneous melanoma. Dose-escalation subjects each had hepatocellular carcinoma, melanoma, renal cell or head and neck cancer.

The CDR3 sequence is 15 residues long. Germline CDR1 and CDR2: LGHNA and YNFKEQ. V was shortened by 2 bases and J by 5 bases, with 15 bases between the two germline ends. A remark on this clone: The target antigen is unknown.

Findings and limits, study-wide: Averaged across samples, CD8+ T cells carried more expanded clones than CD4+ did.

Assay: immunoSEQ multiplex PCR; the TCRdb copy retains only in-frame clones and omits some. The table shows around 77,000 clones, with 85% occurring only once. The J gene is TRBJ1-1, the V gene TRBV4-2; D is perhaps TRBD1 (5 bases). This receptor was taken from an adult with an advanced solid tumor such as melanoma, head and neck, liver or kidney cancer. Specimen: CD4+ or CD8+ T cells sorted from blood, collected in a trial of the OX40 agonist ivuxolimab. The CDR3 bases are TGTGCCAGCAGCCAAACAGCCTCCGAGGGGACTGAAGCTTTCTTT. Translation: CASSQTASEGTEAFF.